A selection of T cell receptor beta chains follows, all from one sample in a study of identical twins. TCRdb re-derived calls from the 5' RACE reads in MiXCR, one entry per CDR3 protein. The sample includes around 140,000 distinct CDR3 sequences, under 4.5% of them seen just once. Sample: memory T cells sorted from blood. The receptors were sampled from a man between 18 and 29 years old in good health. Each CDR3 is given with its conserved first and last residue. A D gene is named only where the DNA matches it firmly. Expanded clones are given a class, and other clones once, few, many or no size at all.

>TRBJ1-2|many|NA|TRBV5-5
CASSLVPEGLNYGYTF
TGTGCCAGCAGCTTGGTCCCCGAGGGGTTGAACTATGGCTACACCTTC
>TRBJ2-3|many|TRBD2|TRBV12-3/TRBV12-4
CASSSSGRGADTQYF
TGTGCCAGCAGTTCTAGCGGGAGGGGTGCAGATACGCAGTATTTT
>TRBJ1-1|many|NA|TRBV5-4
CASSLNLGIQGEAFF
TGTGCCAGCAGCTTAAACTTGGGGATTCAAGGTGAAGCTTTCTTT
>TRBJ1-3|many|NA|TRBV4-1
CASSQDPARWGNTIYF
TGCGCCAGCAGCCAAGACCCCGCGCGGTGGGGAAACACCATATATTTT
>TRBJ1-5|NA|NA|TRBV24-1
CATSDSRQRDQPQHF
TGTGCCACCAGTGATTCTCGACAGAGAGATCAGCCCCAGCATTTT
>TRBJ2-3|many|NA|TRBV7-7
CASSLNFGDTQYF
TGTGCCAGCAGCTTGAATTTTGGAGATACGCAGTATTTT
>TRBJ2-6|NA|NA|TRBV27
CASSTILTRSSGANVLTF
TGTGCCAGCAGTACCATCTTGACTCGATCCTCTGGGGCCAACGTCCTGACTTTC
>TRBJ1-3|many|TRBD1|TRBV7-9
CASSPRTGGENTIYF
TGTGCCAGCAGCCCAAGGACAGGGGGCGAAAACACCATATATTTT
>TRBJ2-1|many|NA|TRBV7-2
CASSLEVRAGHNEQFF
TGTGCCAGCAGCTTAGAGGTGAGGGCAGGCCACAATGAGCAGTTCTTC
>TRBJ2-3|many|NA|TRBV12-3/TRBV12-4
CASSLSPTQYF
TGTGCCAGCAGTTTATCCCCTACGCAGTATTTT
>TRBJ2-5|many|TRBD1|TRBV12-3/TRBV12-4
CASSDTGTGYQETQYF
TGTGCCAGCAGTGATACCGGGACAGGGTACCAAGAGACCCAGTACTTC
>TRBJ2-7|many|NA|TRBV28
CASSFGTRREQYF
TGTGCCAGCAGTTTCGGGACTCGGCGGGAGCAGTACTTC
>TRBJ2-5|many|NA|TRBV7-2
CASSLATRETQYF
TGTGCCAGCAGCTTAGCGACGAGGGAGACCCAGTACTTC
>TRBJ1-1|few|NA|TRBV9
CASSASLGTMNTEAFF
TGTGCCAGCAGCGCCTCATTGGGGACCATGAACACTGAAGCTTTCTTT
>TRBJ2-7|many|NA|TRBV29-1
CSVGGGYEQYF
TGCAGCGTAGGGGGGGGCTACGAGCAGTACTTC